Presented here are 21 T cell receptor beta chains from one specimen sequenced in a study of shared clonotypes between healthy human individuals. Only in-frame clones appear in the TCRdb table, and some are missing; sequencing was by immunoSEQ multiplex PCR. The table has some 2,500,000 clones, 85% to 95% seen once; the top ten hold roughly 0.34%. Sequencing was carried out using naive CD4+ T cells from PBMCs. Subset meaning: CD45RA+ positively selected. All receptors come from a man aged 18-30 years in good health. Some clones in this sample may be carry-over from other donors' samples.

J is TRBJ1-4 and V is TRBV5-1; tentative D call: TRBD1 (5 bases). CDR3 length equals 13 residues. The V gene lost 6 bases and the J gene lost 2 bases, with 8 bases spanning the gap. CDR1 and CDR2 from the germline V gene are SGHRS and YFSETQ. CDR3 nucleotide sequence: TGCGCCAGCACGGGGGATACTAATGAAAAACTGTTTTTT. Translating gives CASTGDTNEKLFF. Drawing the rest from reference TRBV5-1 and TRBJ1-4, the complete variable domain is KAGVTQTPRYLIKTRGQQVTLSCSPISGHRSVSWYQQTPGQGLQFLFEYFSETQRNKGNFPGRFSGRQFSNSRSEMNVSTLELGDSALYLCASTGDTNEKLFFGSGTQLSVL.

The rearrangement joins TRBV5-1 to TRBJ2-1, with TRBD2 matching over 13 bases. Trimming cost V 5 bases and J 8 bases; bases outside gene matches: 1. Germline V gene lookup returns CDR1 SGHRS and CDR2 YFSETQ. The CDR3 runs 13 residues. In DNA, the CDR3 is TGCGCCAGCAGACTAGCGGGAGGGGATGAGCAGTTCTTC. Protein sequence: CASRLAGGDEQFF.

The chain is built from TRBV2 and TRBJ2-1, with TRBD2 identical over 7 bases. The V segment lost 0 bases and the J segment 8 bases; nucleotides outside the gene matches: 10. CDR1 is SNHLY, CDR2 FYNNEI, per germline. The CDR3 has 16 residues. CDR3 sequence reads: CASSEAPGGRGDEQFF. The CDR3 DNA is TGTGCCAGCAGTGAAGCCCCCGGCGGGAGAGGCGATGAGCAGTTCTTC.

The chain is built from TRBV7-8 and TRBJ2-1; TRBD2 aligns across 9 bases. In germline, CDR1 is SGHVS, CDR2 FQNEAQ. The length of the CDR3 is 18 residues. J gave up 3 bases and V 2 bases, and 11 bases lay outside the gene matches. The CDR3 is CASSLSLRLAGIYNEQFF. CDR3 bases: TGTGCCAGCAGCTTATCTCTCCGGCTAGCGGGAATCTACAATGAGCAGTTCTTC.

CDR3 in DNA: TGTGCCAGCAGTCCGGGACAGAGAGAAGGAAAACTGTTTTTT. Its translation: CASSPGQREGKLFF. The chain couples TRBV28 to TRBJ1-4; 7 bases fit TRBD1. Germline lookup yields CDR1 MDHEN and CDR2 SYDVKM. V lost 5 bases to trimming and J lost 10 bases; unmatched junction nucleotides: 10. The CDR3 spans 14 residues.

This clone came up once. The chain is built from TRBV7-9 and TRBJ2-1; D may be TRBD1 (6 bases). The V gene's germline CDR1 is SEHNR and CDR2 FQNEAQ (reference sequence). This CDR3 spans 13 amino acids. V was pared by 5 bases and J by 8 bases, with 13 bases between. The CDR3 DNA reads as TGTGCCAGCAGCCCGGATGGGGGCGATGAGCAGTTCTTC. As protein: CASSPDGGDEQFF.

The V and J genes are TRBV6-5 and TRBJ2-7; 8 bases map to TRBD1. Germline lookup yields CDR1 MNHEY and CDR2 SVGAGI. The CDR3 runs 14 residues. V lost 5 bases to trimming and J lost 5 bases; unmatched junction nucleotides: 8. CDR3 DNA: TGTGCCAGCAGTGATAGGACAGGGTCGGACGAGCAGTACTTC. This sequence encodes CASSDRTGSDEQYF.

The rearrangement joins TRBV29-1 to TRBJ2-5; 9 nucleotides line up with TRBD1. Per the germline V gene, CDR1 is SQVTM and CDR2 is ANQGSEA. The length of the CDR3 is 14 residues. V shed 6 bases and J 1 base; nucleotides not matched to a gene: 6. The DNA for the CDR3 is TGCAGCGTGGTTTCGACAGGGGGCCAAGAGACCCAGTACTTC. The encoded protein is CSVVSTGGQETQYF.

The CDR3 here is CASRTGLGFSSYNEQFF. In DNA, the CDR3 is TGTGCCAGCCGGACTGGGTTGGGGTTTAGCTCCTACAATGAGCAGTTCTTC. J is TRBJ2-1 and V is TRBV7-9; D is possibly TRBD2 (5 bases). V lost 8 bases and J 0 bases, leaving 20 bases between the germline ends. Germline V CDR1 and CDR2: SEHNR, FQNEAQ (reference sequence). There are 17 residues in the CDR3.

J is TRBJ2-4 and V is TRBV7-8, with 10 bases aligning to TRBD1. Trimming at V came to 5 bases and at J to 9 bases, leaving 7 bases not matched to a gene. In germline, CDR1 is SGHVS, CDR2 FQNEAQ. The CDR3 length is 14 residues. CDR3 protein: CASSAGQGVSIQYF. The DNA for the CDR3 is TGTGCCAGCAGCGCCGGACAGGGGGTCAGCATTCAGTACTTC.

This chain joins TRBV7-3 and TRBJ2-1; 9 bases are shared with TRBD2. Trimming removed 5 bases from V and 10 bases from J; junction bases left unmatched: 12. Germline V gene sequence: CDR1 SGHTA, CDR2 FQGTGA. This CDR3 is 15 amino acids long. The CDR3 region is CASSPMGGRASEQFF. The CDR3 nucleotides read TGTGCCAGCAGCCCCATGGGCGGGAGGGCGTCCGAGCAGTTCTTC.

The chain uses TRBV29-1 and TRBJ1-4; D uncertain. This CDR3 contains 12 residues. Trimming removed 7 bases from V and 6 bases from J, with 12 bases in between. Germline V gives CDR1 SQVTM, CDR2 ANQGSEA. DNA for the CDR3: TGCAGCGCCGGGAGGGCAGATGAAAAACTGTTTTTT. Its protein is CSAGRADEKLFF. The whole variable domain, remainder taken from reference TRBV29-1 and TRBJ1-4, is SAVISQKPSRDICQRGTSLTIQCQVDSQVTMMFWYRQQPGQSLTLIATANQGSEATYESGFVIDKFPISRPNLTFSTLTVSNMSPEDSSIYLCSAGRADEKLFFGSGTQLSVL.

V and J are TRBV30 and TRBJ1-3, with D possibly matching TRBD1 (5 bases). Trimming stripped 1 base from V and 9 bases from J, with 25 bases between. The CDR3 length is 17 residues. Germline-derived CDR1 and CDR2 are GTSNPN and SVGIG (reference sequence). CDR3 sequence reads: CAWSAPLGRGVATTIYF. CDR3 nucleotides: TGTGCCTGGAGTGCCCCCCTCGGACGGGGGGTGGCGACCACCATATATTTT.

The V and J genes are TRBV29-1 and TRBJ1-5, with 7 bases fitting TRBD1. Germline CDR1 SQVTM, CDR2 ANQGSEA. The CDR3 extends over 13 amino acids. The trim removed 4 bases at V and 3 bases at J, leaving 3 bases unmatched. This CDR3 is CSVGGQNNQPQHF. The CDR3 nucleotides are TGCAGCGTTGGGGGACAGAACAATCAGCCCCAGCATTTT.

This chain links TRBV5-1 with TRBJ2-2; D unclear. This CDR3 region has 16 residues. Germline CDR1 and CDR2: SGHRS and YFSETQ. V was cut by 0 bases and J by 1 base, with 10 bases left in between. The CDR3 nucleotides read TGCGCCAGCAGCTTGGTGGCAATCCAGAACACCGGGGAGCTGTTTTTT. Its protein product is CASSLVAIQNTGELFF. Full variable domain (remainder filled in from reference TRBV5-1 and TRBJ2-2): KAGVTQTPRYLIKTRGQQVTLSCSPISGHRSVSWYQQTPGQGLQFLFEYFSETQRNKGNFPGRFSGRQFSNSRSEMNVSTLELGDSALYLCASSLVAIQNTGELFFGEGSRLTVL.

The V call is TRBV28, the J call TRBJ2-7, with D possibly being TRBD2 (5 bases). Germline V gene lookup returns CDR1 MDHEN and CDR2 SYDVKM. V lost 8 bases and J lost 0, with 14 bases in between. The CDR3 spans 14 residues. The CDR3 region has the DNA TGTGCCAGCGTTCGGACTCCCATCTCCTACGAGCAGTACTTC. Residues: CASVRTPISYEQYF.

Written as DNA, the CDR3 is TGTGCCAGCAGTTACGGTCTAGCGGGAGGGAATGAGCAGTTCTTC. Its translation is CASSYGLAGGNEQFF. This chain joins TRBV6-5 and TRBJ2-1; 12 bases fit TRBD2. The CDR3 is made up of 15 amino acids. With 2 bases clipped from V and 7 bases from J, the junction kept 3 bases outside the gene matches. Germline CDR1 MNHEY, CDR2 SVGAGI.

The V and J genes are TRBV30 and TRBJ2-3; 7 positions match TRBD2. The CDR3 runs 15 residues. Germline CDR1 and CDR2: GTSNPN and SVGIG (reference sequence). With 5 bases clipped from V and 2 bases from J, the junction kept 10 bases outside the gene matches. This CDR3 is CAWSTRGGPTDTQYF. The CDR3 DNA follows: TGTGCCTGGTCCACCCGGGGAGGGCCCACAGATACGCAGTATTTT.

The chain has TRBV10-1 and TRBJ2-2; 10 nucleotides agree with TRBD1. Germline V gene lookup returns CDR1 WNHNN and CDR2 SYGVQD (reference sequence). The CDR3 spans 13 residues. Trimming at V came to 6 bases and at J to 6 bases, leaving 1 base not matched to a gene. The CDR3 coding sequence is TGCGCCAGCAGAGGACAGGGGGCCGGGGAGCTGTTTTTT. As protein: CASRGQGAGELFF.

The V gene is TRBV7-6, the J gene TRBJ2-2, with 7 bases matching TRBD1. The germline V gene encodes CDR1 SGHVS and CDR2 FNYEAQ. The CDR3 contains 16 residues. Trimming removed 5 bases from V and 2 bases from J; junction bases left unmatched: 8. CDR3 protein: CASSKAYRGNTGELFF. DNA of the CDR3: TGTGCCAGCAGCAAGGCGTACAGGGGCAACACCGGGGAGCTGTTTTTT.

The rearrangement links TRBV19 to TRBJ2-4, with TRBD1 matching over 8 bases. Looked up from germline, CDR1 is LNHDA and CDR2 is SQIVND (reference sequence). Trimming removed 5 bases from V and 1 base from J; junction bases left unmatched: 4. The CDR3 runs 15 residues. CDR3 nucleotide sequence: TGTGCCAGTAGTGCCCGACAGGGGGCCAAAAACATTCAGTACTTC. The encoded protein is CASSARQGAKNIQYF.